The 19 T cell receptor beta chains reported below all come from one sample, sequenced in a study of early T cells in non-severe SARS-CoV-2 infection (TCRdb year 2021). The library came from 5' RACE. Data came from a NextSeq 500. TCRdb trimmed public reads at Q25 via fastp, called clones via MiXCR and kept in-frame beta chains. Here each entry gathers all rows of one CDR3 protein and keeps the most common genes and DNA. Here the sample has 80,000 to 100,000 distinct CDR3 sequences; less than 15% occur a single time. The ten largest clones add up to roughly 6% of the sample. Specimen: whole blood. These receptor sequences come from an adult who was a healthcare worker with PCR-confirmed SARS-CoV-2 infection or an uninfected control (not recorded which).

This clonotype showed up just a few times. The V gene is TRBV12-5, the J gene TRBJ2-1; possibly TRBD2 for D (6 bases). V lost 0 bases and J lost 8, with 17 bases in between. There are 16 residues in the CDR3. Germline loops: CDR1 LGHNT, CDR2 FRNRAP. The CDR3, as DNA: TGTGCTAGTGGTTTGGTACTGGGAGGCCGTAGGGATGAGCAGTTCTTC. Translating it yields CASGLVLGGRRDEQFF.

Many counts were recorded for this clonotype. The rearrangement joins TRBV20-1 to TRBJ1-3; D is unclear. Trimming left V 7 bases short and J 0 bases short, with 10 bases between. Germline V gene data show CDR1 as DFQATT and CDR2 as SNEGSKA (reference sequence). The CDR3 contains 13 residues. The CDR3 DNA reads TGCAGTGTTACCCAGAGCTCTGGAAACACCATATATTTT. Translated, it gives CSVTQSSGNTIYF.

This clonotype was counted ten times or more. The V call is TRBV7-6, the J call TRBJ2-7; D unclear. The V and J ends lost 1 base and 6 bases respectively, with 7 bases between them. The germline gives CDR1 SGHVS, CDR2 FNYEAQ. The CDR3 extends over 12 amino acids. The CDR3 sequence is CASSLDPGEQYF. The CDR3 DNA follows: TGTGCCAGCAGCTTAGACCCAGGCGAGCAGTACTTC.

V is TRBV7-9 and J is TRBJ2-7; possible D gene TRBD1, 6 bases. Trimming stripped 5 bases from V and 4 bases from J, with 15 bases between. CDR1 and CDR2 from the germline V gene are SEHNR and FQNEAQ (reference sequence). The CDR3 has 14 residues. The DNA for the CDR3 is TGTGCCAGCAGCGCTACAGGGATCCAGTACGAGCAGTACTTC. It translates to CASSATGIQYEQYF.

J is TRBJ1-1 and V is TRBV10-2; perhaps TRBD1 as D (5 bases). From germline, CDR1 is WSHSY and CDR2 SAAADI. The CDR3 contains 14 residues. V lost 3 bases to trimming and J lost 3 bases, with 11 bases between them. CDR3 sequence reads: CASSELQDYTEAFF. DNA for the CDR3: TGCGCCAGCAGTGAATTACAGGACTACACTGAAGCTTTCTTT.

The chain recombines TRBV6-5 with TRBJ2-5; no clear D gene. This CDR3 region has 14 residues. The V gene's germline CDR1 is MNHEY and CDR2 SVGAGI. The ends were cut back, 0 bases at V and 5 bases at J, with 10 bases in the middle. CDR3 sequence reads: CASSYSVDGETQYF. CDR3 nucleotide sequence: TGTGCCAGCAGTTACTCGGTAGATGGGGAGACCCAGTACTTC.

The chain links TRBV6-2 or TRBV6-3 to TRBJ1-2; D unresolved. This CDR3 has 14 amino acids. The germline CDR1 and CDR2 sequences are MNHEY and SVGEGT. Trimming stripped 2 bases from V and 4 bases from J, with 11 bases between. For the CDR3, the DNA is TGTGCCAGCAGTTACGAAGTGTGGCCCTATGGCTACACCTTC. Translating it yields CASSYEVWPYGYTF.

The chain has TRBV5-1 and TRBJ2-7; D remains unclear. The CDR3 spans 12 residues. Germline V gene data show CDR1 as SGHRS and CDR2 as YFSETQ. Trimming pared 8 bases from V and 0 bases from J, leaving 9 bases between. CDR3 coding DNA: TGCGCCAGTTCCGTGAACTCCTACGAGCAGTACTTC. Translating it yields CASSVNSYEQYF.

The chain employs TRBV5-1 and TRBJ2-3; 7 bases agree with TRBD2. CDR1 SGHRS and CDR2 YFSETQ come from the germline V gene. The CDR3 spans 17 residues. After removal of 0 bases from V and 4 bases from J, the junction contained 11 bases not matched to a gene. The chain's CDR3 is CASSLDFVGGKADTQYF. In DNA, the CDR3 is TGCGCCAGCAGCTTGGATTTTGTGGGGGGGAAGGCAGATACGCAGTATTTT.

CDR3 coding DNA: TGTGCCAGCAGACCGGACCGTGTTAATTCACCCCTCCACTTT. Its translation: CASRPDRVNSPLHF. The chain links TRBV6-5 to TRBJ1-6; no clear D. V lost 6 bases to trimming and J lost 6 bases, with 12 bases between them. The CDR3 totals 14 residues. Germline-derived CDR1 and CDR2 are MNHEY and SVGAGI.

There are many counts of this clonotype. V gene TRBV10-1 combines with J gene TRBJ2-1, with D perhaps matching TRBD2 (6 bases). Germline V gene sequence: CDR1 WNHNN, CDR2 SYGVQD (reference sequence). V was pared by 5 bases and J by 12 bases, with 17 bases between. The CDR3 extends over 13 amino acids. The CDR3 DNA follows: TGCGCCAGCAGTACCTCAGGCAACGGGGGGCAGTTCTTC. As protein: CASSTSGNGGQFF.

This clonotype appeared many times. A junction boundary mismatches the germline segment, possibly from a read error. The J gene is TRBJ2-1, the V gene TRBV7-7; perhaps TRBD1 as D (6 bases). From germline, CDR1 is SSHAT and CDR2 FNYEAQ (reference sequence). The CDR3 is 13 amino acids. The DNA for the CDR3 is TGTGCTAGCAGCTTAGGACAGTACAATGAGCAGTTCTTC. It is translated as CASSLGQYNEQFF.

This chain links TRBV19 with TRBJ2-2, with D uncertain. V dropped 10 bases and J dropped 1 base, with 7 bases sitting between them. CDR1 is LNHDA, CDR2 SQIVND, per germline (reference sequence). There are 12 residues in the CDR3. The chain's CDR3 is CAIGRNTGELFF. Written as DNA, the CDR3 is TGTGCCATAGGCAGGAACACCGGGGAGCTGTTTTTT.

This clonotype was counted ten times or more. The rearrangement uses TRBV11-2 and TRBJ1-6; no definite D call. Germline V CDR1 and CDR2: SGHAT, FQNNGV. The CDR3 has 13 residues. The V end lost 4 bases, the J end lost 9 bases, and 10 bases lay between the germline ends. The CDR3 nucleotides read TGTGCCAGCAGCTCCCCCCCCGCTTCACCCCTCCACTTT. Protein: CASSSPPASPLHF. The whole variable domain, remainder taken from reference TRBV11-2 and TRBJ1-6, is EAGVAQSPRYKIIEKRQSVAFWCNPISGHATLYWYQQILGQGPKLLIQFQNNGVVDDSQLPKDRFSAERLKGVDSTLKIQPAKLEDSAVYLCASSSPPASPLHFGNGTRLTVT.

This clonotype was detected a few times. V and J are TRBV6-5 and TRBJ1-2; D gene unclear. The germline V gene encodes CDR1 MNHEY and CDR2 SVGAGI. The CDR3 covers 13 residues. V lost 8 bases and J lost 0, with 10 bases in between. CDR3 nucleotide sequence: TGTGCCAGCCGCTCCCTAGCTAACTATGGCTACACCTTC. It translates to CASRSLANYGYTF.

The chain has TRBV28 and TRBJ1-2, with 9 bases that match TRBD1. There are 12 residues in the CDR3. The V segment lost 6 bases and the J segment 8 bases; nucleotides outside the gene matches: 4. From germline, CDR1 is MDHEN and CDR2 SYDVKM. CDR3 amino acids: CASRTGGLGYTF. CDR3 bases: TGTGCCAGCAGGACAGGGGGTCTAGGCTACACCTTC.

This chain connects TRBV18 to TRBJ1-4; TRBD1 aligns across 7 bases. Germline V gives CDR1 KGHSH, CDR2 LQKENI. The CDR3 covers 15 residues. J lost 4 bases, V lost 3 bases, and 5 bases had no gene match. The CDR3: CASSPHRDSNEKLFF. Written as DNA, the CDR3 is TGTGCCAGCTCACCCCACCGGGACAGTAATGAAAAACTGTTTTTT.

V usage is TRBV12-3 or TRBV12-4 and J usage is TRBJ1-2; weak D call: TRBD1 (5 bases). The CDR3 loop spans 14 amino acids. V was cut by 3 bases and J by 4 bases, with 12 bases left in between. CDR3 region: CASSFGQGPYGYTF. In DNA, the CDR3 is TGTGCCAGCAGTTTCGGGCAGGGCCCCTATGGCTACACCTTC.

This chain joins TRBV7-2 and TRBJ2-7; 11 nucleotides match TRBD2. In germline, CDR1 is SGHTA, CDR2 FQGNSA. The CDR3 is 16 residues long. With V trimmed by 3 bases and J by 0 bases, 4 bases remained unmatched. DNA of the CDR3: TGTGCCAGCAGCTTTGCTAGCGGGGGGTCCTCCTACGAGCAGTACTTC. Amino acid sequence: CASSFASGGSSYEQYF.